The 12 T cell receptor beta chains below come from one sample, sequenced in a study of CD8+ T cells in alopecia areata. This sample's treatment: oral pan-JAK inhibitor, 5-10 mg twice daily. cDNA serving as the sequencing template came from extracted, reverse transcribed RNA. Produced via immunoSEQ multiplex PCR; TCRdb's table is partial and in-frame only. In the table there are 100,000 or so clones, roughly three fifths of which are singletons. The material was CD8+ T cells sorted from blood, obtained between weeks 55 and 65, from a patient treated with tofacitinib. The receptors shown here come from a human donor with alopecia areata.

This clone was detected only a few times. This rearrangement joins TRBV25-1 to TRBJ2-5; no definite D call. The germline V gene has CDR1 MGHDK and CDR2 SYGVNS. This CDR3 comprises 14 residues. V lost 8 bases, J lost 7 bases, and 20 bases lay in between. CDR3 DNA: TGTGCCAGCCCCCGGGCAGCGACGTGGGCGACCCAGTACTTC. The encoded protein is CASPRAATWATQYF.

The V gene is TRBV7-9, the J gene TRBJ1-6; D is unclear. CDR1 SEHNR and CDR2 FQNEAQ come from the germline V gene (reference sequence). Trimming took off 1 base at V and 9 bases at J, with 13 bases between the two ends. There are 15 residues in the CDR3. The CDR3: CASSLEDERGSPLHF. The CDR3 coding sequence is TGTGCCAGCAGCTTAGAAGACGAACGGGGTTCACCCCTCCACTTT.

This clone was seen at least ten times. V gene TRBV12-5 combines with J gene TRBJ1-1; D is unresolved. Germline lookup yields CDR1 LGHNT and CDR2 FRNRAP. This CDR3 has 11 residues. Deletions cut 8 bases from V and 4 bases from J, with 8 bases between. The CDR3 bases are TGTGCTAGTTCAGAATCCACTGAAGCTTTCTTT. Translated: CASSESTEAFF.

V is TRBV30 and J is TRBJ2-2; 14 positions agree with TRBD2. The CDR3 consists of 19 residues. Germline lookup yields CDR1 GTSNPN and CDR2 SVGIG (reference sequence). V was pared by 4 bases and J by 2 bases, with 12 bases of the junction left unmatched. The CDR3 coding sequence is TGTGCCTGGACGGGTCCACTCGGGACTAGCGGGGGAAACACCGGGGAGCTGTTTTTT. It yields the protein CAWTGPLGTSGGNTGELFF.

The chain has TRBV5-6 and TRBJ2-7; 9 positions agree with TRBD1. The trim removed 3 bases at V and 10 bases at J, leaving 5 bases unmatched. Germline-derived CDR1 and CDR2 are SGHDT and YYEEEE. This CDR3 is built from 12 residues. This CDR3 is CASSWGQGVQYF. The DNA of the CDR3 is TGTGCCAGCAGCTGGGGACAGGGAGTTCAGTACTTC.

The chain links TRBV7-9 to TRBJ2-7; 12 bases are shared with TRBD2. V was clipped by 2 bases and J by 3 bases; unmatched bases: 5. This CDR3 has 16 residues. From germline, CDR1 is SEHNR and CDR2 FQNEAQ (reference sequence). The CDR3 is CASSLPLAGGYYEQYF. DNA of the CDR3: TGTGCCAGCAGCTTACCTCTAGCGGGAGGGTACTACGAGCAGTACTTC.

There are a few counts of this clone. This rearrangement joins TRBV29-1 to TRBJ2-2, with 9 nucleotides matching TRBD1. Germline V lookup: CDR1 SQVTM, CDR2 ANQGSEA. After removal of 6 bases from V and 6 bases from J, the junction contained 8 bases not matched to a gene. This CDR3 has 14 residues. CDR3 region: CSVLGTGSPGELFF. The CDR3 region has the DNA TGCAGCGTATTAGGGACAGGGAGTCCCGGGGAGCTGTTTTTT.

This chain links TRBV5-1 with TRBJ1-2; D is unclear. Germline V lookup: CDR1 SGHRS, CDR2 YFSETQ. The CDR3 has 13 residues. V lost 5 bases and J 8 bases, leaving 16 bases between the germline ends. CDR3 sequence: CASSGGRVGGYTF. CDR3 bases: TGCGCCAGCAGTGGCGGTCGGGTCGGCGGCTACACCTTC.

This clone appeared a few times. This chain uses TRBV29-1 with TRBJ2-3; TRBD1 aligns across 7 bases. The CDR3 is made up of 16 amino acids. The V and J ends lost 1 base and 3 bases, in that order; junction bases with no gene match: 10. Per the germline V gene, CDR1 is SQVTM and CDR2 is ANQGSEA. The CDR3 region is CSVEGRGGAGTDTQYF. DNA of the CDR3: TGCAGCGTTGAAGGACGAGGGGGCGCAGGGACAGATACGCAGTATTTT.

The chain couples TRBV27 to TRBJ2-7; D unclear. V shed 2 bases and J shed 9 bases, with 14 bases lying between them. The CDR3 is 13 residues long. Germline V gene sequence: CDR1 MNHEY, CDR2 SMNVEV (reference sequence). The CDR3 DNA sequence: TGTGCCAGCAGTTTAAGCCTCGTTCACGGGCAGTACTTC. It specifies CASSLSLVHGQYF.

This clone was seen only a few times. This chain uses TRBV18 with TRBJ2-7; D gene unclear. Germline CDR1 and CDR2: KGHSH and LQKENI. The CDR3 consists of 12 residues. V was clipped by 3 bases and J by 3 bases, with 6 bases between them. This CDR3 is CASSPHLYEQYF. CDR3 DNA sequence: TGTGCCAGCTCACCCCACCTCTACGAGCAGTACTTC.

This chain links TRBV29-1 with TRBJ1-2; the D is unclear. Trimming left V 6 bases short and J 4 bases short, with 18 bases between. In germline, CDR1 is SQVTM, CDR2 ANQGSEA. This CDR3 has 14 amino acids. The CDR3 loop reads CSVVPGPEVYGYTF. CDR3 in DNA: TGCAGCGTAGTCCCCGGGCCTGAAGTCTATGGCTACACCTTC.